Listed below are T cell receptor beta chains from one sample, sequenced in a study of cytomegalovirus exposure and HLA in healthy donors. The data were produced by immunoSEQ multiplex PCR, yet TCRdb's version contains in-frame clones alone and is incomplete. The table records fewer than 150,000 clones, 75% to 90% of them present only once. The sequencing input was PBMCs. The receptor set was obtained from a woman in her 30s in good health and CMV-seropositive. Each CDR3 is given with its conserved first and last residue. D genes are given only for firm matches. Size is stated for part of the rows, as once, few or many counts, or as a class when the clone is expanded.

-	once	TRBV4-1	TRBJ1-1	CASSQARGTEAFF	TGCGCCAGCAGCCAAGCCCGGGGCACTGAAGCTTTCTTT
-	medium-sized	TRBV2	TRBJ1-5	CASSPEFNQPQHF	TGTGCCAGCAGCCCGGAGTTCAATCAGCCCCAGCATTTT
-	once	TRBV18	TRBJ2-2	CASSPPGQNTGELFF	TGTGCCAGCTCGCCACCGGGACAGAACACCGGGGAGCTGTTTTTT
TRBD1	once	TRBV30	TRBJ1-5	CAWAQGTNQPQHF	TGTGCCTGGGCACAGGGGACGAATCAGCCCCAGCATTTT
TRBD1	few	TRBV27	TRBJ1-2	CASSLTGTAGRVGYTF	TGTGCCAGCAGTCTCACCGGGACAGCTGGGCGGGTGGGCTACACCTTC
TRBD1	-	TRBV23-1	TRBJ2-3	CASSPLGQGAPGVGDTQYF	TGCGCCAGCAGTCCCCTGGGACAGGGGGCGCCCGGGGTAGGAGATACGCAGTATTTT
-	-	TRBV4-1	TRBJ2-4	CASSRLLLAKNIQYF	TGCGCCAGCAGCCGCCTACTTCTAGCCAAAAACATTCAGTACTTC
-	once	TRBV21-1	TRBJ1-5	CASSKETRAGGGNQPQHF	TGTGCCAGCAGCAAAGAGACCAGGGCTGGAGGGGGCAATCAGCCCCAGCATTTT
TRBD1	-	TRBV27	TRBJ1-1	CASSLRQGHTEAFF	TGTGCCAGCAGTTTGAGACAGGGACACACTGAAGCTTTCTTT
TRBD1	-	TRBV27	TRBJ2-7	CASSLFGTGFYEQYF	TGTGCCAGCAGTTTATTCGGGACAGGGTTCTACGAGCAGTACTTC
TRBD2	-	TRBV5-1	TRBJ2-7	CASSLVASGSYEQYF	TGCGCCAGCAGCTTGGTGGCTAGCGGGTCCTACGAGCAGTACTTC
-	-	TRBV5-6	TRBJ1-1	CASSPPSNTEAFF	TGTGCCAGCAGCCCCCCTAGCAACACTGAAGCTTTCTTT
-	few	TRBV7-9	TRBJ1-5	CASSLDGPGDQPQHF	TGTGCCAGCAGCTTAGACGGACCAGGGGATCAGCCCCAGCATTTT
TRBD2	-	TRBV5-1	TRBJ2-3	CASSLGSGSDTQYF	TGCGCCAGCAGCTTGGGTAGCGGGAGTGATACGCAGTATTTT
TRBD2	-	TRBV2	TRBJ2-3	CARGLAGNTDTQYF	TGTGCCCGTGGACTAGCGGGGAACACAGATACGCAGTATTTT
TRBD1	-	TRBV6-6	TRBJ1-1	CASSFFGQGDTEAFF	TGTGCCAGCAGCTTTTTTGGACAGGGGGATACTGAAGCTTTCTTT
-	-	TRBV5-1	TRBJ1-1	CASSFGAGVGEAFF	TGCGCCAGCAGCTTTGGAGCAGGGGTGGGTGAAGCTTTCTTT
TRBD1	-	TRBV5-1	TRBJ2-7	CASSSLDRGEQYF	TGCGCCAGCAGCTCCCTCGACAGGGGCGAGCAGTACTTC
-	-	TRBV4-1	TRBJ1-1	CASSPPGAGTEAFF	TGCGCCAGCAGCCCACCAGGGGCAGGCACTGAAGCTTTCTTT
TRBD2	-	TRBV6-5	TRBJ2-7	CASSYLAGSSYEQYF	TGTGCCAGCAGTTATCTAGCGGGGAGCTCCTACGAGCAGTACTTC
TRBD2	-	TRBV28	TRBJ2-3	CASSLEEERGGLIPDTQYF	TGTGCCAGCAGTTTAGAGGAGGAGCGGGGGGGCCTGATACCAGATACGCAGTATTTT
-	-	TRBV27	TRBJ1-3	CASRRISGASGNTIYF	TGTGCCAGCAGAAGGATATCGGGAGCCTCTGGAAACACCATATATTTT
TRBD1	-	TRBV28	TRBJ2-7	CASSPGQGRNEQYF	TGTGCCAGCAGTCCGGGACAGGGTAGGAACGAGCAGTACTTC
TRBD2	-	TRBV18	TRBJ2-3	CASSPPAGGGGDTQYF	TGTGCCAGCTCACCACCCGCGGGAGGCGGGGGAGATACGCAGTATTTT
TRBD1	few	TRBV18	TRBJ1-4	CASSQGQQQKLFF	TGTGCCAGCTCACAGGGACAGCAACAAAAACTGTTTTTT
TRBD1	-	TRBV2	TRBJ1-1	CASSGQGALNTEAFF	TGTGCCAGCTCTGGACAGGGGGCATTGAACACTGAAGCTTTCTTT
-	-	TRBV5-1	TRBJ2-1	CASSPPLRGTHNEQFF	TGCGCCAGCAGCCCTCCCCTGCGGGGGACACACAATGAGCAGTTCTTC
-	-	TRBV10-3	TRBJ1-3	CAISEQGGGNTIYF	TGTGCCATCAGTGAGCAGGGAGGTGGAAACACCATATATTTT
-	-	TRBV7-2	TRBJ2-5	CASRRSLQETQYF	TGTGCCAGCAGGCGTAGCTTACAAGAGACCCAGTACTTC
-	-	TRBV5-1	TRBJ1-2	CASSLGGHDYGYTF	TGCGCCAGCAGCTTGGGCGGACACGACTATGGCTACACCTTC
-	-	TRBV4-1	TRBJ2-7	CASSQGGLGSSYEQYF	TGCGCCAGCAGCCAAGGAGGGCTAGGGAGCTCCTACGAGCAGTACTTC
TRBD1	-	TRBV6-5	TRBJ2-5	CASSYFGTGGKETQYF	TGTGCCAGCAGCTACTTCGGGACAGGGGGGAAGGAGACCCAGTACTTC
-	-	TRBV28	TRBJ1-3	CAGGSGNTIYF	TGTGCCGGGGGGTCTGGAAACACCATATATTTT
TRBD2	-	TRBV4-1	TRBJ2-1	CASSSPGTSRNEQFF	TGCGCCAGCAGCTCTCCCGGGACTAGCAGGAATGAGCAGTTCTTC
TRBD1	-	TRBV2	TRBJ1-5	CASRGTGGSNQPQHF	TGTGCCAGCAGGGGGACAGGGGGGAGCAATCAGCCCCAGCATTTT
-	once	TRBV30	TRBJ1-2	CAWSVNRVHGYTF	TGTGCCTGGAGTGTAAACAGGGTGCATGGCTACACCTTC
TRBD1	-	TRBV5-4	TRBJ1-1	CASSQVDRRGVNTEAFF	TGTGCCAGCAGCCAGGTGGACAGGAGGGGGGTGAACACTGAAGCTTTCTTT
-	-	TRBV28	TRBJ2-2	CASSRDTTNTGELFF	TGTGCCAGCAGTAGGGACACTACGAACACCGGGGAGCTGTTTTTT
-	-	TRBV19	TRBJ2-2	CASRVKEGTQTGELFF	TGTGCCAGTAGAGTGAAGGAGGGGACTCAGACCGGGGAGCTGTTTTTT
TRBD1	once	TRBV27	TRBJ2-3	CASSLGQGSADTQYF	TGTGCCAGCAGCTTGGGACAGGGGTCGGCAGATACGCAGTATTTT
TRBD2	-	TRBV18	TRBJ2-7	CASSTGLAGGPYEQYF	TGTGCCAGCTCAACAGGACTAGCGGGGGGACCCTACGAGCAGTACTTC